These T cell receptor beta chains were read from a single sample in a study of technical replicates of blood from four donors. The assay was immunoSEQ multiplex PCR, and TCRdb's table has in-frame clones only and misses some. The sample includes under 45,000 clones, around 96% seen only once; the top ten take about 0.37%. Source material: T cells isolated from PBMCs. The receptor set was obtained from a human donor in good health. Each CDR3 is given with its conserved first and last residue. D genes are given only for firm matches. Expanded clones are given a class, and other clones once, few, many or no size at all.

v_call	j_call	d_call	clone_size	cdr3_aa	cdr3_nt
TRBV18	TRBJ1-5	NA	NA	CASSPMADRDQPQHF	TGTGCCAGCTCACCAATGGCGGATCGAGATCAGCCCCAGCATTTT
TRBV5-1	TRBJ2-2	NA	NA	CASSLGLTNTGELFF	TGCGCCAGCAGCTTGGGACTTACAAACACCGGGGAGCTGTTTTTT
TRBV25-1	TRBJ1-2	NA	NA	CASRGQGYGYTF	TGTGCCAGCAGGGGGCAAGGCTATGGCTACACCTTC
TRBV7-8	TRBJ2-7	TRBD1	NA	CASSLSGTGLKEQYF	TGTGCCAGCAGCTTATCCGGGACAGGGCTTAAGGAGCAGTACTTC
TRBV29-1	TRBJ2-1	NA	NA	CSVEGLVYEQFF	TGCAGCGTTGAAGGACTAGTCTATGAGCAGTTCTTC
TRBV5-1	TRBJ2-6	NA	NA	CASRYRQSGANVLTF	TGCGCCAGCAGATATCGACAGTCGGGGGCCAACGTCCTGACTTTC
TRBV19	TRBJ1-2	TRBD1	NA	CASKRQGGYGYTF	TGTGCCAGTAAACGACAGGGTGGGTATGGCTACACCTTC
TRBV6-5	TRBJ2-1	TRBD2	NA	CASISGYNEQFF	TGTGCCAGCATTAGCGGGTACAATGAGCAGTTCTTC
TRBV9	TRBJ2-7	NA	NA	CASSVSLGGGNEQYF	TGTGCCAGCAGCGTATCTCTAGGGGGAGGGAACGAGCAGTACTTC
TRBV5-1	TRBJ2-5	NA	NA	CASSLGAGSLETQYF	TGCGCCAGCAGCTTGGGGGCGGGTTCCCTAGAGACCCAGTACTTC
TRBV29-1	TRBJ2-5	NA	NA	CSVERGTVSETQYF	TGCAGCGTTGAACGGGGGACTGTTTCGGAGACCCAGTACTTC
TRBV7-2	TRBJ2-7	NA	NA	CASRPTARGEQYF	TGTGCCAGCAGGCCAACCGCCAGGGGCGAGCAGTACTTC
TRBV10-3	TRBJ2-1	NA	NA	CAISDRAGFNEQFF	TGTGCCATCAGTGATCGCGCGGGATTTAATGAGCAGTTCTTC
TRBV9	TRBJ2-2	NA	NA	CASSVEGVIGELFF	TGTGCCAGCAGCGTAGAAGGAGTCATCGGGGAGCTGTTTTTT
TRBV11-3	TRBJ2-7	NA	NA	CASSPGPSRDYEQYF	TGTGCCAGCAGCCCCGGACCATCCCGGGACTACGAGCAGTACTTC
TRBV6-5	TRBJ2-1	NA	once	CASRGDNEQFF	TGTGCCAGCCGAGGTGACAATGAGCAGTTCTTC
TRBV9	TRBJ2-3	TRBD1	once	CASSVGTGGLTDTQYF	TGTGCCAGCAGCGTAGGGACAGGGGGCTTGACAGATACGCAGTATTTT
TRBV2	TRBJ2-2	TRBD2	NA	CASRLAGEDTGELFF	TGTGCCAGCAGACTAGCGGGAGAGGACACCGGGGAGCTGTTTTTT
TRBV5-1	TRBJ2-7	NA	NA	CASSWAGFEQYF	TGCGCCAGCAGCTGGGCAGGGTTCGAGCAGTACTTC
TRBV11-3	TRBJ2-1	TRBD1	NA	CASSPPGQGNNEQFF	TGTGCCAGCAGCCCTCCGGGACAGGGGAATAATGAGCAGTTCTTC
TRBV9	TRBJ2-2	NA	NA	CASSRDTGELFF	TGTGCCAGCAGCAGAGACACCGGGGAGCTGTTTTTT
TRBV21-1	TRBJ1-2	NA	NA	CASSKDPGLNYGYTF	TGTGCCAGCAGCAAAGATCCAGGGCTTAACTATGGCTACACCTTC
TRBV28	TRBJ1-3	TRBD1	once	CASRLTGGSGNTIYF	TGTGCCAGCAGACTAACAGGGGGTTCTGGAAACACCATATATTTT
TRBV30	TRBJ2-1	NA	NA	CAWSPSSYNEQFF	TGTGCCTGGAGTCCCAGTTCCTACAATGAGCAGTTCTTC
TRBV6-6	TRBJ1-1	TRBD1	NA	CASSTYQGDTEAFF	TGTGCCAGCAGCACCTATCAGGGGGACACTGAAGCTTTCTTT
TRBV5-6	TRBJ2-3	TRBD1	NA	CASYEQGAIDTQYF	TGTGCCAGCTACGAACAGGGGGCCATAGATACGCAGTATTTT
TRBV30	TRBJ2-1	TRBD2	NA	CAWTSGSDEQFF	TGTGCCTGGACTAGCGGGAGTGATGAGCAGTTCTTC
TRBV4-1	TRBJ2-7	TRBD2	NA	CASSQDRGDYEQYF	TGCGCCAGCAGCCAAGATCGGGGGGACTACGAGCAGTACTTC